The 11 T cell receptor beta chains below come from one sample, sequenced in a study of cytomegalovirus exposure and HLA in healthy donors (dated by TCRdb to about 2017). To prepare the library, the immunoSEQ multiplex PCR assay was applied. The multiplex PCR relied on a mix of 60 forward primers for TCR Vbeta segments and 13 reverse primers for TCR Jbeta segments. This is the immuneACCESS table as TCRdb keeps it, with only in-frame sequences that have V and J called. A part of the clones is gone; compared with another copy, unresolved V genes explain less than half, and the rest is unexplained. For this sample the table gives over 150,000 clones, of which 80% were detected only once. About 4.7% of the sample goes to the ten largest clones. The sequenced sample was PBMCs. These receptors were obtained from a man aged 25-45 years in good health and CMV-seronegative.

The rearrangement joins TRBV6-1 to TRBJ1-5; D gene ambiguous. Germline V lookup: CDR1 MNHNS, CDR2 SASEGT. V dropped 0 bases and J dropped 5 bases, with 8 bases sitting between them. CDR3 length: 14 residues. The CDR3 is CASSEAPGYQPQHF. Written as DNA, the CDR3 is TGTGCCAGCAGTGAAGCGCCGGGATATCAGCCCCAGCATTTT.

The V and J genes are TRBV28 and TRBJ1-2, with 8 bases that match TRBD1. CDR1 and CDR2 (germline): MDHEN, SYDVKM. The CDR3 sequence is 16 residues long. The V and J ends lost 3 bases and 7 bases, in that order; junction bases with no gene match: 13. The DNA of the CDR3 is TGTGCCAGCAGTTTCCCCACCCAAGGACAGGGAAGTGGCTACACCTTC. Translated, it gives CASSFPTQGQGSGYTF.

The rearrangement links TRBV9 to TRBJ1-1; 7 bases line up with TRBD1. The CDR3 has 15 residues. V was pared by 4 bases and J by 2 bases, with 8 bases of the junction left unmatched. The germline CDR1 and CDR2 sequences are SGDLS and YYNGEE. The CDR3 DNA reads as TGTGCCAGCAGCACACTTCAGGGGGGAAACACTGAAGCTTTCTTT. Protein sequence: CASSTLQGGNTEAFF.

The CDR3 protein is CASSETAVGSYTF. CDR3 nucleotide sequence: TGCGCCAGCAGTGAAACAGCCGTGGGTAGCTACACCTTC. This chain connects TRBV10-1 to TRBJ1-2; D is unresolved. This CDR3 has 13 amino acids. V gave up 3 bases and J gave up 9 bases, with 14 bases separating them. CDR1 and CDR2 from the germline V gene are WNHNN and SYGVQD (reference sequence).

The chain joins TRBV29-1 to TRBJ2-1; possibly TRBD1 for D (6 bases). Germline CDR1 is SQVTM and CDR2 is ANQGSEA. V was pared by 4 bases and J by 5 bases, with 18 bases between. This CDR3 has 15 amino acids. CDR3 in amino acids: CSVGEQGSRHNEQFF. In nucleotides, the CDR3 is TGCAGCGTTGGCGAACAGGGATCCCGTCACAATGAGCAGTTCTTC.

The chain is built from TRBV27 and TRBJ1-1; 10 bases are a match to TRBD1. The germline V gene encodes CDR1 MNHEY and CDR2 SMNVEV (reference sequence). Trimming took 2 bases from V and 7 from J; bases not matched to a gene: 13. This CDR3 has 17 residues. DNA of the CDR3: TGTGCCAGCAGTTTAGCCCCACCGGGACAGGGGATTTATGAAGCTTTCTTT. It translates to CASSLAPPGQGIYEAFF.

The chain uses TRBV27 and TRBJ1-5; D possibly corresponds to TRBD1 (6 bases). Trimming took 5 bases from V and 1 from J, leaving 9 bases between them. This CDR3 region has 14 residues. In germline, CDR1 is MNHEY, CDR2 SMNVEV (reference sequence). The CDR3 DNA reads TGTGCCAGCAGTCCCGGACAGAGCAATCAGCCCCAGCATTTT. It translates to CASSPGQSNQPQHF.

The chain links TRBV9 to TRBJ2-2; D may be TRBD1 (6 bases). With 0 bases removed from V and 3 bases from J, the gap between germline ends came to 12 bases. The CDR3 is 16 residues long. In germline, CDR1 is SGDLS, CDR2 YYNGEE. This CDR3 is CASSVDPGVDTGELFF. CDR3 nucleotides: TGTGCCAGCAGCGTAGACCCAGGGGTAGACACCGGGGAGCTGTTTTTT.

The V call is TRBV29-1, the J call TRBJ1-5; 9 bases agree with TRBD1. CDR1 SQVTM and CDR2 ANQGSEA come from the germline V gene. CDR3 length: 15 residues. Trimming at V came to 4 bases and at J to 1 base, leaving 5 bases not matched to a gene. The CDR3, as DNA: TGCAGCGTTGCTGCAGGACAGGGGAGCAATCAGCCCCAGCATTTT. This gives the protein CSVAAGQGSNQPQHF. The whole variable domain, remainder taken from reference TRBV29-1 and TRBJ1-5, is SAVISQKPSRDICQRGTSLTIQCQVDSQVTMMFWYRQQPGQSLTLIATANQGSEATYESGFVIDKFPISRPNLTFSTLTVSNMSPEDSSIYLCSVAAGQGSNQPQHFGDGTRLSIL.

This clone was observed a single time. The chain recombines TRBV5-1 with TRBJ2-6; a weak D match, TRBD2 (5 bases). The germline V gene has CDR1 SGHRS and CDR2 YFSETQ. Trimming took off 0 bases at V and 0 bases at J, with 16 bases between the two ends. This CDR3 region has 19 residues. Here the CDR3 DNA reads TGCGCCAGCAGCTTGGGCGGCGCGGACTCGGGCTCTGGGGCCAACGTCCTGACTTTC. This gives the protein CASSLGGADSGSGANVLTF.

The chain combines TRBV9 with TRBJ1-1, with a tentative D call TRBD1 (5 bases). The CDR3 covers 15 residues. V dropped 0 bases and J dropped 4 bases, with 13 bases sitting between them. Per germline, CDR1 SGDLS and CDR2 YYNGEE. DNA of the CDR3: TGTGCCAGCAGCGTAGGAGGGAGGGGCGGCACTGAAGCTTTCTTT. This sequence encodes CASSVGGRGGTEAFF.